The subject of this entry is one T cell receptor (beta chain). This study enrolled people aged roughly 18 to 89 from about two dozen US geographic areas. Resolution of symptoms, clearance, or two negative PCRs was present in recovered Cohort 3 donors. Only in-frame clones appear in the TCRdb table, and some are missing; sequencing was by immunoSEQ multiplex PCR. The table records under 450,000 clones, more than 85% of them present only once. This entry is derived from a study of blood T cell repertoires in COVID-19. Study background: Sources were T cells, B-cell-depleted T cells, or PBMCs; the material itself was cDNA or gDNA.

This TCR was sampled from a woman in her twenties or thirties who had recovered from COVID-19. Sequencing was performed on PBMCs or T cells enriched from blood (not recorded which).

The CDR3 DNA reads as TGTGCCAGCAGTTTGCGGGAGCTAACCTACGAGCAGTACTTC. Translating gives CASSLRELTYEQYF. This rearrangement joins TRBV28 to TRBJ2-7; 7 positions match TRBD2. Trimming took 3 bases from V and 2 from J; bases not matched to a gene: 4. The CDR3 has 14 residues. Germline lookup yields CDR1 MDHEN and CDR2 SYDVKM.